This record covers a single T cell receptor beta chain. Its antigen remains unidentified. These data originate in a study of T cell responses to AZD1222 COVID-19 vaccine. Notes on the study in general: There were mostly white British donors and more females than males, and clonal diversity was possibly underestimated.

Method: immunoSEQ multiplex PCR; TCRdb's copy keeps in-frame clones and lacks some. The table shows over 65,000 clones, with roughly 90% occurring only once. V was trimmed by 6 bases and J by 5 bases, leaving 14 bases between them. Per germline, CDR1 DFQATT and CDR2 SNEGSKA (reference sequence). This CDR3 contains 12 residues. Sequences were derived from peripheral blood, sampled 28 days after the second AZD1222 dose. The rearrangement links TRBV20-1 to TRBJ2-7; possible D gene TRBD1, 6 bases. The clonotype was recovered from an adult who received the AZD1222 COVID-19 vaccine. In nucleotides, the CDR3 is TGCAGTGCAAGTCCACAGGGAGACGAGCAGTACTTC. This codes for CSASPQGDEQYF.